This TCR beta chain derives from a study of cytomegalovirus exposure and HLA in healthy donors. Study conclusions and caveats: There were some V segments, including TRBV6-2 and TRBV6-3, excluded as indistinguishable. The investigators catalogued 150 or so TCR beta chains as cytomegalovirus-associated. Clonal expansion was found to be greater in HLA-associated TCR beta chains than in equally common others in a later analysis.

The ends lost 2 bases at V and 4 bases at J; junction bases unmatched: 14. Germline CDR1 SGHRS, CDR2 YFSETQ. The CDR3 is made up of 17 amino acids. Amplification used 60 Vbeta primers and 13 Jbeta primers. Methods used by the authors: Later work found approximately 87 million unique TCR beta chains, with 10 million to 14 million shared. Profiling relied on immunoSEQ multiplex PCR, and the TCRdb table lists in-frame clones only, not all of them. The DNA gave D and trimming, while V, J and clone size come from that table. The sample records around 130,000 clones, 80% to 85% being singletons. As to this clone: The antigen remains undetermined.

J is TRBJ1-2 and V is TRBV5-1; TRBD1 agrees at 7 bases. This TCR derives from a man aged 18 to 35 in good health and CMV-seronegative. Sequenced input: PBMCs. The CDR3 region is CASSLPQGKITPYGYTF. The CDR3 DNA sequence: TGCGCCAGCAGCTTACCACAGGGGAAAATCACCCCCTATGGCTACACCTTC. Drawing the rest from reference TRBV5-1 and TRBJ1-2, the complete variable domain is KAGVTQTPRYLIKTRGQQVTLSCSPISGHRSVSWYQQTPGQGLQFLFEYFSETQRNKGNFPGRFSGRQFSNSRSEMNVSTLELGDSALYLCASSLPQGKITPYGYTFGSGTRLTVV.